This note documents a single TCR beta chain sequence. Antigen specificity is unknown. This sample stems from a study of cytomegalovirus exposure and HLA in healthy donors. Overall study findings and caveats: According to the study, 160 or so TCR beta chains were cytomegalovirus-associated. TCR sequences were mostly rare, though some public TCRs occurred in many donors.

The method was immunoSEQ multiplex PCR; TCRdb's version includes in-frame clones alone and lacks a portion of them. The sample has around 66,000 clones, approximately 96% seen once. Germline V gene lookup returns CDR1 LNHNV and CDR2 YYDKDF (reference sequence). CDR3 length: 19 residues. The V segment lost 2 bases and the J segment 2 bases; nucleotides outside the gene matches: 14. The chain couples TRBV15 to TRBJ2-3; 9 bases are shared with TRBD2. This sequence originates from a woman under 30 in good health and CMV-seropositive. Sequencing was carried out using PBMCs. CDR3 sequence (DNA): TGTGCCACCAGCAGAAAAAGGGGGGGGCGACTAGCGGCCACAGATACGCAGTATTTT. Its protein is CATSRKRGGRLAATDTQYF.